The clone carrying this TCR beta chain has a single count. The source of the sample is a study of blood T cell repertoires in COVID-19. Germline CDR1 is MNHNS and CDR2 is SASEGT. Deletions cut 3 bases from V and 5 bases from J, with 10 bases between. The CDR3 loop spans 13 amino acids. Original methodology: Amplification of reference gene primers was used by the study to estimate nucleated cell counts. This table comes from immunoSEQ multiplex PCR, and its TCRdb copy is limited to in-frame clones, with some not included. V and J calls and clone size are given by that table; D and trimming were obtained from the DNA. Of about 75,000 clones listed, 75% to 90% were seen once; the top ten hold about 5.7%.

The chain uses TRBV6-1 and TRBJ2-5, with a tentative D call TRBD2 (6 bases). The clonotype comes from a man of 80 years or more with COVID-19, enrolled during active disease. Sequenced sample: peripheral blood. CDR3 in amino acids: CASSDGGLETQYF. The DNA for the CDR3 is TGTGCCAGCAGTGATGGGGGGTTGGAGACCCAGTACTTC.